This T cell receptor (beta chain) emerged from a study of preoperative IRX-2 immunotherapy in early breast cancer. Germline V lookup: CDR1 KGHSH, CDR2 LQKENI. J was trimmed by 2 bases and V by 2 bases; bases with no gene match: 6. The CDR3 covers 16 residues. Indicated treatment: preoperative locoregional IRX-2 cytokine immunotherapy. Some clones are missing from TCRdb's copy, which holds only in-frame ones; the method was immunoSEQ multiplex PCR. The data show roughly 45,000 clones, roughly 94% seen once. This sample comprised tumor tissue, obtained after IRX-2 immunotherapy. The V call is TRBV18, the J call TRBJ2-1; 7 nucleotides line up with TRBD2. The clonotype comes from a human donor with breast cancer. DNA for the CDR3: TGTGCCAGCTCACCATACGCGGGGGTAACCTACAATGAGCAGTTCTTC. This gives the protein CASSPYAGVTYNEQFF.